The sequence of this T cell receptor (beta chain) was determined in a study of cytomegalovirus exposure and HLA in healthy donors. Study-wide context: From approximately 170 million T cells, an earlier analysis saw 90 million to 130 million unique TCR beta sequences.

With 60 Vbeta and 13 Jbeta primers, the PCR was carried out. Some clones are missing from TCRdb's copy, which holds only in-frame ones; the method was immunoSEQ multiplex PCR. The sample holds approximately 130,000 clones, around 73% seen once. The CDR3 length is 14 residues. Between the trimmed V and J ends, which lost 0 bases and 5 bases, there was a span of 10 bases. The germline gives CDR1 MNHEY, CDR2 SVGAGI. Broader study findings: A later analysis found that most CMV-associated TCR beta chains appeared HLA-restricted.

This clone came up a few times. Its antigen is still unknown. This sequence was found in a man aged 45-65 years in good health and CMV-seronegative. Input material: PBMCs. The rearrangement links TRBV6-5 to TRBJ2-5; the D is unclear. The CDR3 spells CASSYSSAGETQYF. DNA of the CDR3: TGTGCCAGCAGTTACTCGTCTGCCGGGGAGACCCAGTACTTC.